Each of the 7 T cell receptor beta chains below was sequenced from the same sample in a study of T cell clonotyping in hematopoietic cell transplantation. Here immunoSEQ multiplex PCR was the method, and the copy in TCRdb shows in-frame clones only, minus some. This sample has more than 10,000 clones, with approximately 92% found just once. The sample in question was PBMCs, obtained 100 days after allogeneic stem cell transplant. The receptor set was obtained from a female patient aged 50 to 60 who had an allogeneic stem cell transplant from an unrelated donor, so the T cells may come from the graft donor. Some clones in this sample may be carry-over from other donors' samples.

Written as DNA, the CDR3 is TGTGCCAGCAGCTTGTGGGCTAGCGGGGCGGACGAGCAGTACTTC. It encodes CASSLWASGADEQYF. The chain is built from TRBV5-4 and TRBJ2-7; TRBD2 matches 9 bases. V lost 1 base, J lost 5 bases, and 7 bases stayed unmatched. Germline V gene sequence: CDR1 SGHNT, CDR2 YYREEE (reference sequence). The CDR3 runs 15 residues. Based on the CDR3 plus reference TRBV5-4 and TRBJ2-7, the full variable domain is ETGVTQSPTHLIKTRGQQVTLRCSSQSGHNTVSWYQQALGQGPQFIFQYYREEENGRGNFPPRFSGLQFPNYSSELNVNALELDDSALYLCASSLWASGADEQYFGPGTRLTVT.

This rearrangement joins TRBV11-3 to TRBJ2-1; D may be TRBD1 (6 bases). V lost 5 bases, J lost 5 bases, and 19 bases lay in between. The CDR3 is 16 residues long. The germline V gene encodes CDR1 SGHNT and CDR2 YENEEA. CDR3 sequence: CASSPRVGAGNNEQFF. The DNA for the CDR3 is TGTGCCAGCAGCCCCCGGGTGGGGGCCGGAAACAATGAGCAGTTCTTC.

V gene TRBV2 combines with J gene TRBJ1-2; the D is unclear. The V end lost 6 bases, the J end lost 0 bases, and 11 bases lay between the germline ends. CDR3 length: 14 amino acids. Looked up from germline, CDR1 is SNHLY and CDR2 is FYNNEI. The CDR3 protein is CASSLQNANYGYTF. The CDR3 DNA is TGTGCCAGCAGCCTACAGAACGCTAACTATGGCTACACCTTC.

The chain employs TRBV5-1 and TRBJ2-7; D gene ambiguous. Trimming cost V 0 bases and J 4 bases, with 5 bases left between them. Germline V gene data show CDR1 as SGHRS and CDR2 as YFSETQ. This CDR3 spans 12 amino acids. The CDR3 DNA sequence: TGCGCCAGCAGCTTGGAACGTTACGAGCAGTACTTC. Translating it yields CASSLERYEQYF.

The chain carries TRBV5-4 and TRBJ2-3; D gene unclear. Germline lookup yields CDR1 SGHNT and CDR2 YYREEE (reference sequence). The CDR3 consists of 15 residues. The ends were cut back, 0 bases at V and 1 base at J, with 9 bases in the middle. In DNA, the CDR3 is TGTGCCAGCAGCTTGGAGACCGTCCGCACAGATACGCAGTATTTT. Protein product: CASSLETVRTDTQYF.

The chain has TRBV7-9 and TRBJ2-2, with 7 bases lining up with TRBD2. Trimming cost V 9 bases and J 3 bases; bases outside gene matches: 13. The CDR3 extends over 16 amino acids. Germline CDR1 is SEHNR and CDR2 is FQNEAQ (reference sequence). Written as DNA, the CDR3 is TGTGCCAGTCCTAAGGGAGGGGCGCAGGACACCGGGGAGCTGTTTTTT. Encoded protein: CASPKGGAQDTGELFF.

This clone occurred a few times. This chain joins TRBV6-6 and TRBJ2-3; TRBD2 might be the D (5 bases). Germline values: CDR1 MNHNY, CDR2 SVGAGI (reference sequence). The CDR3 loop spans 15 amino acids. Trimming left V 8 bases short and J 1 base short, with 16 bases between. The CDR3 loop is CASGLRTGGTDTQYF. DNA of the CDR3: TGTGCCAGCGGATTAAGGACTGGTGGCACAGATACGCAGTATTTT.